These T cell receptor beta chains were read from a single sample in a study of T cell responses to AZD1222 COVID-19 vaccine. Sequencing was performed with immunoSEQ multiplex PCR; in TCRdb, only in-frame clones are kept and a portion is missing. The profile shows around 160,000 clones, 82% of them singletons. Sequenced here: peripheral blood, sampled on day 0 of MenACWY control vaccination. These receptors were collected from an adult in good health. Each CDR3 is given with its conserved first and last residue. A D gene is named only where the DNA matches it firmly. A clone size is listed for some rows: how often the clone was seen (once, few, many), or a class if it is expanded.

v_call	j_call	clone_size	d_call	cdr3_aa	cdr3_nt
TRBV5-1	TRBJ2-5	-	-	CASSLASPRGETQYF	TGCGCCAGCAGCTTGGCTTCACCCAGGGGCGAGACCCAGTACTTC
TRBV6-5	TRBJ1-6	-	-	CASSPRNFNSPLHF	TGTGCCAGCAGTCCCCGGAACTTTAATTCACCCCTCCACTTT
TRBV18	TRBJ1-6	few	TRBD1	CASSLDRGNSPLHF	TGTGCCAGCTCCCTTGACAGGGGGAATTCACCCCTCCACTTT
TRBV3-1/TRBV3-2	TRBJ2-1	once	TRBD1	CASSQGQPYNEQFF	TGTGCCAGCAGCCAGGGACAGCCCTACAATGAGCAGTTCTTC
TRBV28	TRBJ2-3	-	TRBD1	CASSSTGTGATDTQYF	TGTGCCAGCAGTTCGACCGGGACAGGGGCGACAGATACGCAGTATTTT
TRBV7-3	TRBJ2-1	once	-	CASSLLPGTYNEQFF	TGTGCCAGCAGCTTATTACCGGGGACCTACAATGAGCAGTTCTTC
TRBV5-6	TRBJ2-7	-	-	CASSFPAGPYEQYF	TGTGCCAGCAGCTTTCCCGCAGGGCCCTACGAGCAGTACTTC
TRBV5-1	TRBJ2-5	-	TRBD1	CASSLTGAAETQYF	TGCGCCAGCAGCTTAACAGGGGCGGCAGAGACCCAGTACTTC
TRBV18	TRBJ2-5	-	-	CASSRGTGQETQYF	TGTGCCAGCTCACGGGGGACTGGCCAAGAGACCCAGTACTTC
TRBV3-1/TRBV3-2	TRBJ1-1	-	-	CASSQGGGTEAFF	TGTGCCAGCAGCCAGGGAGGGGGCACTGAAGCTTTCTTT
TRBV12-3/TRBV12-4	TRBJ2-7	-	-	CASTGTATYEQYF	TGTGCCAGCACCGGGACGGCAACCTACGAGCAGTACTTC
TRBV7-9	TRBJ2-1	-	TRBD2	CASSKLPELAGGENEQFF	TGTGCCAGCAGCAAGCTCCCTGAACTAGCGGGGGGCGAGAATGAGCAGTTCTTC
TRBV7-9	TRBJ1-3	-	-	CASTPWTPGNTIYF	TGTGCCAGCACCCCCTGGACCCCTGGAAACACCATATATTTT
TRBV30	TRBJ2-3	-	TRBD1	CAWERTGAITDTQYF	TGTGCCTGGGAGCGGACAGGAGCCATCACAGATACGCAGTATTTT
TRBV6-5	TRBJ2-1	once	TRBD1	CASSGTGVGSNEQFF	TGTGCCAGCAGCGGGACAGGAGTTGGATCCAATGAGCAGTTCTTC
TRBV19	TRBJ2-1	-	TRBD1	CASSTTGGPYNEQFF	TGTGCCAGTAGTACAACAGGGGGCCCTTACAATGAGCAGTTCTTC
TRBV6-5	TRBJ1-4	-	-	CASGPGAETSLFF	TGTGCCAGCGGACCGGGGGCAGAAACATCACTGTTTTTT
TRBV28	TRBJ2-2	-	-	CASVTMGARHGELFF	TGTGCCAGCGTAACCATGGGGGCGCGCCACGGGGAGCTGTTTTTT
TRBV9	TRBJ2-7	-	-	CASSPRRNSYEQYF	TGTGCCAGCAGCCCCCGGAGGAATTCCTACGAGCAGTACTTC
TRBV6-1	TRBJ2-1	-	-	CASSEVQTYNEQFF	TGTGCCAGCAGTGAGGTACAGACCTACAATGAGCAGTTCTTC
TRBV27	TRBJ2-1	-	-	CASAITENAYNEQFF	TGTGCCAGCGCTATTACGGAAAATGCCTACAATGAGCAGTTCTTC
TRBV19	TRBJ1-2	-	-	CATSGVRWGYTF	TGTGCCACCTCGGGTGTCAGGTGGGGCTACACCTTC
TRBV19	TRBJ2-7	few	TRBD2	CASSSSGGGYEQYF	TGTGCCAGTAGTAGTAGCGGGGGAGGCTACGAGCAGTACTTC
TRBV3-1/TRBV3-2	TRBJ1-4	-	-	CASSLRGAGEKLFF	TGTGCCAGCAGCCTCCGAGGGGCCGGCGAAAAACTGTTTTTT
TRBV6-6	TRBJ2-3	-	TRBD1	CASSPGTGFGSTDTQYF	TGTGCCAGCAGTCCTGGGACAGGGTTCGGGAGCACAGATACGCAGTATTTT
TRBV13	TRBJ1-1	many	-	CASSSGSYTEAFF	TGTGCCAGCAGCTCAGGGAGTTACACTGAAGCTTTCTTT
TRBV3-1/TRBV3-2	TRBJ1-2	-	-	CASSLQVNYGYTF	TGTGCCAGCAGCCTACAGGTGAACTATGGCTACACCTTC
TRBV6-5	TRBJ1-3	-	-	CASSFGPAVGNTIYF	TGTGCCAGCAGTTTCGGACCAGCGGTTGGAAACACCATATATTTT
TRBV7-2	TRBJ1-4	-	-	CASSLVRGPNEKLFF	TGTGCCAGCAGCTTAGTCAGGGGACCTAATGAAAAACTGTTTTTT
TRBV27	TRBJ1-1	-	TRBD1	CASSLVSGGFYTEAFF	TGTGCCAGCAGTTTGGTATCAGGGGGCTTCTACACTGAAGCTTTCTTT
TRBV19	TRBJ1-3	-	-	CASSMSSGNTIYF	TGTGCCAGTAGTATGTCGTCTGGAAACACCATATATTTT
TRBV7-8	TRBJ1-5	few	TRBD1	CASSQGDSTGSNQPQHF	TGTGCCAGCAGCCAAGGGGATTCGACAGGGAGCAATCAGCCCCAGCATTTT